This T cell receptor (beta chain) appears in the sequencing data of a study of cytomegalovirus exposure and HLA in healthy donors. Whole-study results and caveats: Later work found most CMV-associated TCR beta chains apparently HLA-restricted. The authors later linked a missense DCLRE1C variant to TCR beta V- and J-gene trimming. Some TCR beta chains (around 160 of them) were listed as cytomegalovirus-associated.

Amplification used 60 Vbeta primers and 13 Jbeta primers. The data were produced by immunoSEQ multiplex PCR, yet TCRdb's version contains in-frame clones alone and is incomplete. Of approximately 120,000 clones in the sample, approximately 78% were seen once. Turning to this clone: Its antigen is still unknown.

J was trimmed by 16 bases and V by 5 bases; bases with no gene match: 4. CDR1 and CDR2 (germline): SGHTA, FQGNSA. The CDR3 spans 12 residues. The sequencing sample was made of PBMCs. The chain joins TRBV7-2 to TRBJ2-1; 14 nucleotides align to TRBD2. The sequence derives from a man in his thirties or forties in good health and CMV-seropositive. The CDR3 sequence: CASSLTSGRAFF. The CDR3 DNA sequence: TGTGCCAGCAGCCTGACTAGCGGGAGGGCTTTCTTC.